This T cell receptor (beta chain) is drawn from a study of breast tumors, draining lymph nodes, adjacent tissues. To note about this clonotype: A much more abundant neighbour one base away suggests this may be a read error.

Trimming shortened V by 8 bases and J by 3 bases, and 10 bases separated the two germline ends. Per germline, CDR1 SGHTA and CDR2 FQGNSA. This CDR3 is 13 amino acids long. Samples came from axillary lymph nodes draining the breast cancer. TCRdb ran MiXCR on the multiplex PCR reads and lists one entry per CDR3 protein. The sample has about 100,000 distinct CDR3 sequences, 21% seen once. The sample comprised axillary lymph node tissue. This chain links TRBV7-2 with TRBJ1-4; D remains unclear. The clonotype originates from a female donor with breast cancer. Some clones in this sample may be carry-over from other donors' samples. The CDR3 is CASGTSANEKLFF. The CDR3 nucleotides are TGTGCCAGCGGAACTTCAGCTAATGAAAAACTGTTTTTT.